The rows below give T cell receptor beta chains drawn from one sample of a study of blood T cell repertoires in COVID-19. Using immunoSEQ multiplex PCR, the repertoire was profiled, and TCRdb retains in-frame clones only, with some absent. The sample yields some 57,000 clones, 90% seen once. The sample comprised peripheral blood. Receptors were obtained from a man between 60 and 70 years old with active COVID-19. CDR3s include the opening cysteine and the closing phenylalanine or tryptophan. Fields, in order: CDR3 DNA, CDR3 protein, D gene, V gene, J gene, CDR3 length, clone size. A D gene is named only where the DNA matches it firmly. Clone size appears in some rows only: once, few, many, or a class for an expanded clone.

DNA: TGTGCCAGTAACTTTGGAGGCTCCTATGAGCAGTTCTTC; CDR3: CASNFGGSYEQFF; D: -; V: TRBV18; J: TRBJ2-1; length: 13; size: -
DNA: TGTGCCAGCAGTTCTGAACAGGGTAACACCGGGGAGCTGTTTTTT; CDR3: CASSSEQGNTGELFF; D: -; V: TRBV28; J: TRBJ2-2; length: 15; size: -
DNA: TGCGCCAGCAGCTTAGGGACACCCCAAGAGACCCAGTACTTC; CDR3: CASSLGTPQETQYF; D: -; V: TRBV5-1; J: TRBJ2-5; length: 14; size: -
DNA: TGTGCCAGCAGCCAAGATGCCGACAGTAGCTCCTACAATGAGCAGTTCTTC; CDR3: CASSQDADSSSYNEQFF; D: -; V: TRBV4-2; J: TRBJ2-1; length: 17; size: -
DNA: TGTGCCAGCAGTTTACTATCCGGTGAAAAACTGTTTTTT; CDR3: CASSLLSGEKLFF; D: -; V: TRBV12-3/TRBV12-4; J: TRBJ1-4; length: 13; size: -
DNA: TGTGCCAGCAGCAAAGGACAGGAAAATTCACCCCTCCACTTT; CDR3: CASSKGQENSPLHF; D: TRBD1; V: TRBV7-9; J: TRBJ1-6; length: 14; size: -
DNA: TGTGCCAGCAGCGCTCAATTCAGGGTCAGGCTGAACTCTGGGGCCAACGTCCTGACTTTC; CDR3: CASSAQFRVRLNSGANVLTF; D: -; V: TRBV2; J: TRBJ2-6; length: 20; size: -
DNA: TGTGCCAGCAAATTGACAGACCTCTATGGCTACACCTTC; CDR3: CASKLTDLYGYTF; D: -; V: TRBV6-5; J: TRBJ1-2; length: 13; size: -
DNA: TGTGCCAGCAGCCACCGGACTAGCGGGAGGAGGTATGAGCAGTTCTTC; CDR3: CASSHRTSGRRYEQFF; D: TRBD2; V: TRBV9; J: TRBJ2-1; length: 16; size: -
DNA: TGTGCCAGCAGTCCCCCCCTGCCTAGGACAGATACGCAGTATTTT; CDR3: CASSPPLPRTDTQYF; D: -; V: TRBV28; J: TRBJ2-3; length: 15; size: -
DNA: TGTGCCAGCAGCTTCGACCGGGGGGCTAGAACTGAAGCTTTCTTT; CDR3: CASSFDRGARTEAFF; D: -; V: TRBV7-2; J: TRBJ1-1; length: 15; size: -
DNA: TGTGCCAGCAGCTTAGTACGGGGGGTTTCGGAAAAACTGTTTTTT; CDR3: CASSLVRGVSEKLFF; D: -; V: TRBV7-2; J: TRBJ1-4; length: 15; size: -
DNA: TGTGCCAGCAGCTTGGTTTTTGGGACAGGGGCCACAGATACGCAGTATTTT; CDR3: CASSLVFGTGATDTQYF; D: TRBD1; V: TRBV5-8; J: TRBJ2-3; length: 17; size: -
DNA: TGCGCCAGCAGCTTGACGGGTAGGGGTGTTAGGAACACTGAAGCTTTCTTT; CDR3: CASSLTGRGVRNTEAFF; D: -; V: TRBV5-1; J: TRBJ1-1; length: 17; size: -
DNA: TGTGCCAGCTCGCGACAGGGGCCTACTAATTCACCCCTCCACTTT; CDR3: CASSRQGPTNSPLHF; D: TRBD1; V: TRBV18; J: TRBJ1-6; length: 15; size: -
DNA: TGTGCCAGCAGCTTAGCTTCGCAGGGATGGGCGCGAGGCTACACCTTC; CDR3: CASSLASQGWARGYTF; D: -; V: TRBV11-1; J: TRBJ1-2; length: 16; size: -
DNA: TGTGCCAGCAAGAGGGGGAGTTACAATGAGCAGTTCTTC; CDR3: CASKRGSYNEQFF; D: -; V: TRBV12-3/TRBV12-4; J: TRBJ2-1; length: 13; size: -
DNA: TGCGCCAGCAGCTTGGGTCCCACAGATTCACCCCTCCACTTT; CDR3: CASSLGPTDSPLHF; D: -; V: TRBV5-1; J: TRBJ1-6; length: 14; size: few
DNA: TGCAGCGTTGAAGATTTGGAGGCGGGAGCTCCTCGGGGGACCCAGTACTTC; CDR3: CSVEDLEAGAPRGTQYF; D: TRBD2; V: TRBV29-1; J: TRBJ2-5; length: 17; size: -
DNA: TGTGCCAGCAGCTTAGGCGGGAGGAACAATGAGCAGTTCTTC; CDR3: CASSLGGRNNEQFF; D: TRBD2; V: TRBV7-6; J: TRBJ2-1; length: 14; size: -
DNA: TGTGCCAGCAGTTTCTTGAGTAGGGGCTCCGGGTACGAGCAGTACTTC; CDR3: CASSFLSRGSGYEQYF; D: -; V: TRBV27; J: TRBJ2-7; length: 16; size: -
DNA: TGTGCCAGCAGCCAAGACGGGGCAGGGGCTGGAAACACCATATATTTT; CDR3: CASSQDGAGAGNTIYF; D: -; V: TRBV3-1/TRBV3-2; J: TRBJ1-3; length: 16; size: -
DNA: TGCGCCAGCAGCTGGACCGGGACAGGGAATAATAATGAGCAGTTCTTC; CDR3: CASSWTGTGNNNEQFF; D: TRBD1; V: TRBV5-1; J: TRBJ2-1; length: 16; size: -
DNA: TGTGCCAGCAGTTTAGGACTAGCGGGGGAGCAGTACTTC; CDR3: CASSLGLAGEQYF; D: TRBD2; V: TRBV27; J: TRBJ2-7; length: 13; size: -
DNA: TGTGCCAGCAGCGAAGCGGGAAGGGAGGATGAGCAGTTCTTC; CDR3: CASSEAGREDEQFF; D: TRBD2; V: TRBV9; J: TRBJ2-1; length: 14; size: -
DNA: TGTGCCAGCAGCCGCGTGCGGAGGGAAGAGACCCAGTACTTC; CDR3: CASSRVRREETQYF; D: -; V: TRBV7-8; J: TRBJ2-5; length: 14; size: -
DNA: TGTGCTAGTGGTTTGTCACGGGGGGGACAGGGGAGCCTCGAAGCTTTCTTT; CDR3: CASGLSRGGQGSLEAFF; D: TRBD1; V: TRBV12-5; J: TRBJ1-1; length: 17; size: -
DNA: TGCGCCAGCAGCCCTTATGACACTTCCTACGAGCAGTACTTC; CDR3: CASSPYDTSYEQYF; D: -; V: TRBV4-1; J: TRBJ2-7; length: 14; size: -
DNA: TGTGCCAGCAGCCCCCTTGAATCGGGGGCTGGAAACACCATATATTTT; CDR3: CASSPLESGAGNTIYF; D: -; V: TRBV7-9; J: TRBJ1-3; length: 16; size: -
DNA: TGTGCCAGCACCGGTATGTACGAGCAGTACTTC; CDR3: CASTGMYEQYF; D: -; V: TRBV2; J: TRBJ2-7; length: 11; size: once
DNA: TGTGCCAGCTCACCTTGGACTAGCAACTTCTACGAGCAGTACTTC; CDR3: CASSPWTSNFYEQYF; D: TRBD2; V: TRBV18; J: TRBJ2-7; length: 15; size: -